This T cell receptor (beta chain) derives from a study of blood T cell repertoires in COVID-19. Study as a whole: The cDNA or gDNA used as material had been derived from T cells, B-cell-depleted T cells, or PBMCs.

Trimming took 0 bases from V and 7 from J, leaving 10 bases between them. The CDR3 is 14 residues long. Looked up from germline, CDR1 is ENHRY and CDR2 is SYGVKD. Recruited during active infection, patients (from Seattle) were subsequently followed longitudinally. In the authors' methods: Amplification with reference gene primers provided the estimates of nucleated cell counts. The protocol was immunoSEQ multiplex PCR, while the TCRdb copy is restricted to in-frame clones and leaves out a portion. V, J and clone size reflect that table, while D and trimming were determined from the DNA. The sample lists 200,000 to 250,000 clones, approximately 78% occurring once.

Specimen: peripheral blood. This clonotype was sampled from a woman aged 80 or older with COVID-19, enrolled during active disease. The genes are TRBV10-3 and TRBJ2-1; maybe TRBD1 (5 bases). Written as DNA, the CDR3 is TGTGCCATCAGTGAGTCCCTCCAGGGTAATGAGCAGTTCTTC. Protein product: CAISESLQGNEQFF.